This TCR beta chain was found in a study of blood T cell repertoires in COVID-19. Participants came from about 23 US areas, aged roughly 18 to 100 years. Self-reported history from a screening survey and questionnaire set each donor's cohort. Original data processing: Amplified reference gene primers provided the basis for estimating nucleated cell counts. Assay: immunoSEQ multiplex PCR; the TCRdb copy retains only in-frame clones and omits some. V, J and clone size were drawn from that table, and D and trimming were deduced from the DNA. The repertoire holds roughly 180,000 clones, with approximately 86% as singletons. J was trimmed by 6 bases and V by 1 base; bases with no gene match: 6. This CDR3 has 14 amino acids. Germline V gives CDR1 SGHNT, CDR2 YENEEA.

The chain joins TRBV11-3 to TRBJ2-7; the match to TRBD1 covers 7 bases. Sequencing was done on a sample of PBMCs or T cells enriched from blood (not recorded which). The sequence derives from a man in his sixties who had recovered from COVID-19. The CDR3 here is CASSLVGQQSEQYF. The CDR3 coding sequence is TGTGCCAGCAGCTTAGTGGGACAGCAGTCCGAGCAGTACTTC.